This T cell receptor beta chain was sequenced for a study of T cell repertoires in cytomegalovirus infection. Study results and limitations: The study identified carriers of CMV plus the relevant HLA from cumulative public TCR beta family frequency.

A single record per CDR3 protein comes from TCRdb applying MiXCR to the reads. Of about 920,000 distinct CDR3 sequences listed, roughly 30% are singletons. CDR3 size: 14 residues. The V end was cut by 8 bases, the J end by 5 bases, with 16 bases between. The sample holds a few counts of this clonotype. The antigen remains unidentified. This TCR was recovered from a human donor in good health (CMV status not recorded). Some clones in this sample may be carry-over from other donors' samples. V and J are TRBV12-3 or TRBV12-4 and TRBJ1-5; D possibly corresponds to TRBD1 (6 bases). Sequences were derived from cultured CD8+ T cells from PBMCs, sampled from culture after CMV antigen stimulation. CDR3 DNA sequence: TGTGCCAGCCAGGGCCTAGGGGGGGATCAGCCCCAGCATTTT. The encoded protein is CASQGLGGDQPQHF.